Listed below are T cell receptor beta chains from one sample, sequenced in a study of blood T cell repertoires in COVID-19. TCRdb's table, derived via immunoSEQ multiplex PCR, lists solely in-frame clones and lacks some. The sample comprises some 180,000 clones, approximately 88% of which are singletons, and around 7% rests with the top ten. Material for sequencing was peripheral blood. The receptors come from a woman aged 40 to 50 with COVID-19, enrolled during active disease. CDR3s include the opening cysteine and the closing phenylalanine or tryptophan. The D gene is left open where the match is weak. Where a row states a size, it is once, few, many or the class of an expanded clone; other rows omit it.

v_gene: TRBV4-1; abundance: .; j_gene: TRBJ1-1; d_gene: .; CDR3aa: CASSPSGQRDTEAFF; CDR3nt: TGCGCCAGCAGCCCTTCCGGTCAAAGAGACACTGAAGCTTTCTTT
v_gene: TRBV7-8; abundance: few; j_gene: TRBJ1-6; d_gene: TRBD1; CDR3aa: CASRGQGASNSPLHF; CDR3nt: TGTGCCAGCAGGGGACAGGGCGCCTCTAATTCACCCCTCCACTTT
v_gene: TRBV4-1; abundance: once; j_gene: TRBJ2-5; d_gene: TRBD2; CDR3aa: CASSQGASGAWETQYF; CDR3nt: TGCGCCAGCAGCCAAGGGGCTAGCGGGGCTTGGGAGACCCAGTACTTC
v_gene: TRBV7-3; abundance: .; j_gene: TRBJ2-7; d_gene: TRBD1; CDR3aa: CASSTDRGYEQYF; CDR3nt: TGTGCCAGCAGCACGGACAGGGGGTACGAGCAGTACTTC
v_gene: TRBV19; abundance: few; j_gene: TRBJ2-2; d_gene: TRBD1; CDR3aa: CAVTPPDRVACTGELFF; CDR3nt: TGTGCCGTTACCCCCCCAGACAGGGTGGCGTGCACCGGGGAGCTGTTTTTT
v_gene: TRBV7-9; abundance: .; j_gene: TRBJ1-2; d_gene: TRBD1; CDR3aa: CASSLDLGTGGFYTF; CDR3nt: TGTGCCAGCAGCTTAGACCTGGGGACAGGGGGTTTCTACACCTTC
v_gene: TRBV3-1/TRBV3-2; abundance: .; j_gene: TRBJ2-7; d_gene: TRBD2; CDR3aa: CASSQGTSGAVYEQYF; CDR3nt: TGTGCCAGCAGCCAAGGGACTAGCGGAGCCGTCTACGAGCAGTACTTC
v_gene: TRBV13; abundance: once; j_gene: TRBJ1-3; d_gene: .; CDR3aa: CASSLERTASGNTIYF; CDR3nt: TGTGCCAGCAGCTTAGAACGGACAGCGTCTGGAAACACCATATATTTT
v_gene: TRBV5-1; abundance: .; j_gene: TRBJ2-7; d_gene: .; CDR3aa: CASSSRGPSSYEQYF; CDR3nt: TGCGCCAGCAGCTCCAGGGGACCTTCCTCCTACGAGCAGTACTTC
v_gene: TRBV7-9; abundance: .; j_gene: TRBJ1-1; d_gene: .; CDR3aa: CASSLEPGPLGDTEAFF; CDR3nt: TGTGCCAGCAGCCTAGAGCCAGGGCCTCTAGGGGACACTGAAGCTTTCTTT
v_gene: TRBV2; abundance: .; j_gene: TRBJ1-4; d_gene: TRBD1; CDR3aa: CASIRDRGRWGEKLFF; CDR3nt: TGTGCCAGCATCAGAGACAGGGGAAGATGGGGTGAAAAACTGTTTTTT
v_gene: TRBV9; abundance: .; j_gene: TRBJ1-3; d_gene: .; CDR3aa: CASSASSTGYSGNTIYF; CDR3nt: TGTGCCAGCAGCGCTTCCTCGACGGGGTACTCTGGAAACACCATATATTTT
v_gene: TRBV24-1; abundance: .; j_gene: TRBJ2-1; d_gene: .; CDR3aa: CATSDLRAGRSSEQFF; CDR3nt: TGTGCCACCAGTGATTTGCGGGCAGGGAGGTCTAGTGAGCAGTTCTTC
v_gene: TRBV10-3; abundance: .; j_gene: TRBJ2-3; d_gene: .; CDR3aa: CAISGGVSTDTQYF; CDR3nt: TGTGCCATCAGTGGCGGGGTCAGCACAGATACGCAGTATTTT
v_gene: TRBV4-1; abundance: .; j_gene: TRBJ1-1; d_gene: .; CDR3aa: CASSQGQGITEAFF; CDR3nt: TGCGCCAGCAGCCAAGGGCAGGGGATCACTGAAGCTTTCTTT
v_gene: TRBV7-2; abundance: once; j_gene: TRBJ2-3; d_gene: TRBD1; CDR3aa: CASSLGTGALDTQYF; CDR3nt: TGTGCCAGCAGCTTGGGGACAGGTGCACTGGATACGCAGTATTTT
v_gene: TRBV6-6; abundance: .; j_gene: TRBJ2-4; d_gene: TRBD1; CDR3aa: CASARQGPIQYF; CDR3nt: TGTGCCAGCGCCCGACAGGGCCCCATTCAGTACTTC
v_gene: TRBV27; abundance: .; j_gene: TRBJ1-1; d_gene: TRBD1; CDR3aa: CASPRTGDPEAFF; CDR3nt: TGTGCCAGCCCCCGGACAGGGGATCCTGAAGCTTTCTTT
v_gene: TRBV2; abundance: .; j_gene: TRBJ1-1; d_gene: TRBD1; CDR3aa: CASSPDRVGTEAFF; CDR3nt: TGTGCCAGCAGTCCGGACAGGGTGGGTACTGAAGCTTTCTTT
v_gene: TRBV10-3; abundance: .; j_gene: TRBJ2-1; d_gene: TRBD2; CDR3aa: CAISETSGSYNEQFF; CDR3nt: TGTGCCATCAGTGAGACTAGCGGCTCCTACAATGAGCAGTTCTTC
v_gene: TRBV7-2; abundance: .; j_gene: TRBJ2-3; d_gene: .; CDR3aa: CASSLVRLGALLGDTQYF; CDR3nt: TGTGCCAGCAGCTTAGTCCGTTTAGGGGCGCTTCTAGGAGATACGCAGTATTTT
v_gene: TRBV28; abundance: .; j_gene: TRBJ1-1; d_gene: .; CDR3aa: CASSLRWNTEAFF; CDR3nt: TGTGCCAGCAGCCTTCGGTGGAACACTGAAGCTTTCTTT
v_gene: TRBV4-2; abundance: .; j_gene: TRBJ2-4; d_gene: TRBD2; CDR3aa: CASSQDASTSGKNIQYF; CDR3nt: TGTGCCAGCAGCCAAGATGCCTCGACTAGCGGTAAAAACATTCAGTACTTC
v_gene: TRBV12-3/TRBV12-4; abundance: .; j_gene: TRBJ1-1; d_gene: .; CDR3aa: CASSFGGVTEAFF; CDR3nt: TGTGCCAGCAGTTTTGGGGGGGTAACTGAAGCTTTCTTT
v_gene: TRBV5-4; abundance: many; j_gene: TRBJ1-2; d_gene: .; CDR3aa: CASSLAGGRAF; CDR3nt: TGTGCCAGCAGCTTGGCCGGGGGGCGAGCCTTC
v_gene: TRBV5-8; abundance: .; j_gene: TRBJ2-1; d_gene: TRBD2; CDR3aa: CASRRTSGGASSYNEQFF; CDR3nt: TGTGCCAGCAGGCGGACTAGCGGGGGGGCCTCCTCCTACAATGAGCAGTTCTTC
v_gene: TRBV4-1; abundance: .; j_gene: TRBJ2-5; d_gene: TRBD1; CDR3aa: CASSPPGQGLQETQYF; CDR3nt: TGCGCCAGCAGCCCACCGGGACAGGGCCTTCAAGAGACCCAGTACTTC
v_gene: TRBV6-5; abundance: once; j_gene: TRBJ1-2; d_gene: TRBD1; CDR3aa: CASSYRDRDYGYTF; CDR3nt: TGTGCCAGCAGTTACCGGGACAGGGACTATGGCTACACCTTC
v_gene: TRBV19; abundance: .; j_gene: TRBJ2-2; d_gene: .; CDR3aa: CASSTYKLSGELFF; CDR3nt: TGTGCCAGTAGTACCTATAAACTTTCCGGGGAGCTGTTTTTT
v_gene: TRBV27; abundance: .; j_gene: TRBJ1-1; d_gene: .; CDR3aa: CASTGNTEAFF; CDR3nt: TGTGCCAGCACGGGGAACACTGAAGCTTTCTTT
v_gene: TRBV24-1; abundance: few; j_gene: TRBJ2-7; d_gene: .; CDR3aa: CATSDLPGGEQYF; CDR3nt: TGTGCCACCAGTGATTTGCCTGGAGGCGAGCAGTACTTC
v_gene: TRBV27; abundance: .; j_gene: TRBJ2-1; d_gene: TRBD2; CDR3aa: CASSSGRTGNEQFF; CDR3nt: TGTGCCAGCAGTAGCGGGAGAACGGGGAATGAGCAGTTCTTC
v_gene: TRBV6-5; abundance: .; j_gene: TRBJ2-7; d_gene: TRBD1; CDR3aa: CASSYGTGFGEQYF; CDR3nt: TGTGCCAGCAGTTACGGGACAGGGTTTGGCGAGCAGTACTTC
v_gene: TRBV19; abundance: .; j_gene: TRBJ2-2; d_gene: TRBD1; CDR3aa: CASSFGQVRNTGELFF; CDR3nt: TGTGCCAGTAGTTTCGGACAGGTTAGAAACACCGGGGAGCTGTTTTTT
v_gene: TRBV5-1; abundance: .; j_gene: TRBJ2-3; d_gene: .; CDR3aa: CASSLVGVPDTQYF; CDR3nt: TGCGCCAGCAGCTTGGTGGGAGTCCCAGATACGCAGTATTTT
v_gene: TRBV28; abundance: once; j_gene: TRBJ1-1; d_gene: TRBD1; CDR3aa: CASSSLRQGSGAFF; CDR3nt: TGTGCCAGCAGTTCCTTACGACAGGGGAGCGGAGCTTTCTTT
v_gene: TRBV7-8; abundance: once; j_gene: TRBJ1-3; d_gene: .; CDR3aa: CASSFHAGSSGNTIYF; CDR3nt: TGTGCCAGCAGCTTTCATGCAGGGTCCTCTGGAAACACCATATATTTT
v_gene: TRBV7-9; abundance: medium-sized; j_gene: TRBJ1-6; d_gene: TRBD1; CDR3aa: CASSGGTGGDSPLHF; CDR3nt: TGTGCCAGCAGCGGAGGGACAGGGGGCGATTCACCCCTCCACTTT
v_gene: TRBV6-5; abundance: few; j_gene: TRBJ1-6; d_gene: TRBD1; CDR3aa: CASSYSQGGSPLHF; CDR3nt: TGTGCCAGCAGTTACAGCCAGGGGGGTTCACCCCTCCACTTT
v_gene: TRBV11-2; abundance: once; j_gene: TRBJ1-2; d_gene: .; CDR3aa: CASQDRPLGGYTF; CDR3nt: TGTGCCAGCCAAGACAGGCCCTTAGGCGGCTACACCTTC
v_gene: TRBV7-2; abundance: .; j_gene: TRBJ1-3; d_gene: .; CDR3aa: CASTPGNTIYF; CDR3nt: TGTGCCAGCACCCCAGGAAACACCATATATTTT